This T cell receptor beta chain was sequenced for a study of cytomegalovirus exposure and HLA in healthy donors. Study context: The same platform was used for the 120 validation repertoires and the roughly 700 first-cohort repertoires, a later analysis reported.

Using immunoSEQ multiplex PCR, the repertoire was profiled, and TCRdb retains in-frame clones only, with some absent. In the table there are 100,000 to 150,000 clones, more than 85% of which are singletons. The CDR3 consists of 15 residues. The V gene's germline CDR1 is MNHEY and CDR2 SMNVEV (reference sequence). Deletions cut 0 bases from V and 6 bases from J, with 14 bases between. The chain couples TRBV27 to TRBJ1-2; no firm D call. Sample: PBMCs. This clonotype originated in a man aged 18 to 30 in good health and CMV-seropositive. CDR3 loop: CASSLSTLIGDGYTF. The CDR3 DNA sequence: TGTGCCAGCAGTTTATCGACCTTAATCGGGGATGGCTACACCTTC.